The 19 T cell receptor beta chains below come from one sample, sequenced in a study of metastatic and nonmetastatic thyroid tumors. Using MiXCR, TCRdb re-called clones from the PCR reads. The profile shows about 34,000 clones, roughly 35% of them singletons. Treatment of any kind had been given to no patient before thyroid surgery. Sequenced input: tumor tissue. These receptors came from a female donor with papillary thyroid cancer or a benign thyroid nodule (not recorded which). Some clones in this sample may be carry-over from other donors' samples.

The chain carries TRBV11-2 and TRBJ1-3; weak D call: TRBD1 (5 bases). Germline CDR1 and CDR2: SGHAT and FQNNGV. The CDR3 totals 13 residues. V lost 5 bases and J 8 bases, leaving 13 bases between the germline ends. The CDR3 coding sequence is TGTGCCAGCAGCCGAAACGCGGGGGACACCATATATTTT. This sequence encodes CASSRNAGDTIYF.

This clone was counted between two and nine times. CDR3 sequence reads: CSASSQGGNSPLHF. CDR3 nucleotides: TGCAGTGCTAGCAGCCAGGGGGGTAATTCACCCCTCCACTTT. The chain joins TRBV20-1 to TRBJ1-6; 7 bases align to TRBD1. Germline values: CDR1 DFQATT, CDR2 SNEGSKA (reference sequence). V trimming: 3 bases; J trimming: 6 bases; junction bases outside the gene matches: 5. This CDR3 spans 14 amino acids.

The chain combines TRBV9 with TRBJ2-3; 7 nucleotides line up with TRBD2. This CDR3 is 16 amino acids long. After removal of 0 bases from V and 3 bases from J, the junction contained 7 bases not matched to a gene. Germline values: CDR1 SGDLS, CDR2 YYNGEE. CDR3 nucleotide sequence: TGTGCCAGCAGCGTAGAGGGAGGGAGCAGGACAGATACGCAGTATTTT. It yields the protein CASSVEGGSRTDTQYF.

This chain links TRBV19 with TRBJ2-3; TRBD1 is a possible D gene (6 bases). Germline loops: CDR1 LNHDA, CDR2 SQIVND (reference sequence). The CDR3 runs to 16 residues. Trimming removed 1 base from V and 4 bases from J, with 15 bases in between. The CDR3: CASSIGQGFLADTQYF. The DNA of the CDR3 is TGTGCCAGTAGTATAGGGCAGGGGTTTCTGGCAGATACGCAGTATTTT.

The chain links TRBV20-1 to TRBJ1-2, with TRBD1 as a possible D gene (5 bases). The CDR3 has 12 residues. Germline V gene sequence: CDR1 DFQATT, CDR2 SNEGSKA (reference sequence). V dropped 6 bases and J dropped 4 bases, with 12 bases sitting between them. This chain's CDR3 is CSARDGVYGYTF. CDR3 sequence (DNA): TGCAGTGCCCGGGACGGAGTCTATGGCTACACCTTC.

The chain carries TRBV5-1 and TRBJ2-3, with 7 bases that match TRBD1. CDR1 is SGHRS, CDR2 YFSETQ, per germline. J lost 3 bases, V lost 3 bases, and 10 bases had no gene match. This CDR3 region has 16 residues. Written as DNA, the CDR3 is TGCGCCAGCAGCTCCCCGGACAGGCAGGGTACAGATACGCAGTATTTT. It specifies CASSSPDRQGTDTQYF.

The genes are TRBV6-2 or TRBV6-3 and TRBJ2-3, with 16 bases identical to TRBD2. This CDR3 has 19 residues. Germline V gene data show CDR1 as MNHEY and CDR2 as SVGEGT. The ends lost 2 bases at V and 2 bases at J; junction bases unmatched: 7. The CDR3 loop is CASSYGTSGRAFLTDTQYF. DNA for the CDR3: TGTGCCAGCAGTTACGGGACTAGCGGGAGGGCCTTTCTCACAGATACGCAGTATTTT.

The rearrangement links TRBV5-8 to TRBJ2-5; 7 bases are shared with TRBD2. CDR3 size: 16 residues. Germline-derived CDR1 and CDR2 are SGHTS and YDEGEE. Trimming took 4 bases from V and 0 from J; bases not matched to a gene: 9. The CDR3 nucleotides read TGTGCCAGCAGCCCGCGCAGCGGGGTCTACCAAGAGACCCAGTACTTC. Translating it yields CASSPRSGVYQETQYF. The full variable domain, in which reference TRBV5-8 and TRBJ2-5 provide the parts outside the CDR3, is EAGVTQSPTHLIKTRGQQATLRCSPISGHTSVYWYQQALGLGLQFLLWYDEGEERNRGNFPPRFSGRQFPNYSSELNVNALELEDSALYLCASSPRSGVYQETQYFGPGTRLLVL.

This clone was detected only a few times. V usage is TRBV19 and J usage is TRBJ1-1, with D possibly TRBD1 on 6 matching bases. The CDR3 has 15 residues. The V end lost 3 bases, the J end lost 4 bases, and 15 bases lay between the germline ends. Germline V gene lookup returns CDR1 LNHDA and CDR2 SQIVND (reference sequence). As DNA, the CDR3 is TGTGCCAGTAGTATTTTGGGGGGCGCAGGCACTGAAGCTTTCTTT. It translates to CASSILGGAGTEAFF.

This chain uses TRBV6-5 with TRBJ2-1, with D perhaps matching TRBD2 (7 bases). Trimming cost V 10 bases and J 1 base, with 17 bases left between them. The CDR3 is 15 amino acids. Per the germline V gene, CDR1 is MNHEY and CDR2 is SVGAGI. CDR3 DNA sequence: TGTGCCACCGAGGGGGGGGTGGGGTCCTACAATGAGCAGTTCTTC. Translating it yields CATEGGVGSYNEQFF.

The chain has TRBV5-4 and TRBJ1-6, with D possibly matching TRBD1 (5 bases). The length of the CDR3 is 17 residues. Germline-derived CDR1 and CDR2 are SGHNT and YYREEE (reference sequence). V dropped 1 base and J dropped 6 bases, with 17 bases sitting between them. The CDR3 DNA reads TGTGCCAGCAGCTTGTCGGCGGCCAGGGTTATTAATTCACCCCTCCACTTT. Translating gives CASSLSAARVINSPLHF.

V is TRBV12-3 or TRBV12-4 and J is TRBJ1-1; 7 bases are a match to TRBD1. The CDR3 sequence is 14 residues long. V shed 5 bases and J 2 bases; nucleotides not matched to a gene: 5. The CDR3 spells CASSTGAFNTEAFF. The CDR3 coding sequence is TGTGCCAGCAGTACAGGGGCATTCAACACTGAAGCTTTCTTT.

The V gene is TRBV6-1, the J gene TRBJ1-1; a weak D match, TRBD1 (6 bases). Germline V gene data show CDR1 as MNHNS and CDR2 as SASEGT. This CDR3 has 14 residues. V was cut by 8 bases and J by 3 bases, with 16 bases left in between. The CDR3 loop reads CASSWRTGHTEAFF. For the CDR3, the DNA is TGTGCCAGCTCGTGGAGAACAGGGCACACTGAAGCTTTCTTT.

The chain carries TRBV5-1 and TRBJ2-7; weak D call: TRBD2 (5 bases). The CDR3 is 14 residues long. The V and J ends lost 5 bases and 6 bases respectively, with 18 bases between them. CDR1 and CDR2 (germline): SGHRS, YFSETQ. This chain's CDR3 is CASRGERTFREQYF. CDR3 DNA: TGCGCCAGCAGGGGAGAGAGGACCTTTCGCGAGCAGTACTTC.

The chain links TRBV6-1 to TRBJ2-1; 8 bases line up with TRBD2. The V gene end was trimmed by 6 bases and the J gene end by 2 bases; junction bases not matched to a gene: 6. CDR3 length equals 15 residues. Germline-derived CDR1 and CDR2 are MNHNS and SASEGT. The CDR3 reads CASSRSAGAYNEQFF. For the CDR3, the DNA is TGTGCCAGCAGCCGGTCAGCGGGAGCCTACAATGAGCAGTTCTTC.

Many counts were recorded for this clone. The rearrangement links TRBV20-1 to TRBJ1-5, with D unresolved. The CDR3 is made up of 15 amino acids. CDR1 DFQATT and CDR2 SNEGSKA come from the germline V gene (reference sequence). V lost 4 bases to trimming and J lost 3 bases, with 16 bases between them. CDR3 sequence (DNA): TGCAGTGCTATCGATGGTTTTTTTCCCAATCAGCCCCAGCATTTT. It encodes CSAIDGFFPNQPQHF.

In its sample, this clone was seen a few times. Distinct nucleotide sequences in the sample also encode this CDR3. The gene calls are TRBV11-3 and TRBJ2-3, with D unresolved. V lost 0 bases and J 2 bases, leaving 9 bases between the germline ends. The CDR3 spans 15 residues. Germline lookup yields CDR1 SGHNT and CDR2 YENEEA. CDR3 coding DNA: TGTGCCAGCAGCTTAGAGGGTAGATCCACAGATACGCAGTATTTT. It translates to CASSLEGRSTDTQYF.

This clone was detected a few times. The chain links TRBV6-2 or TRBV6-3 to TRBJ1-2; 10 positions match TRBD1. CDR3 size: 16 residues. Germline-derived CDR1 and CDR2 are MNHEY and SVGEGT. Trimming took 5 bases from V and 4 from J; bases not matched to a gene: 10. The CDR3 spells CASSHPGTGESYGYTF. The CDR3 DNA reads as TGTGCCAGCAGTCACCCCGGGACAGGGGAGAGCTATGGCTACACCTTC.

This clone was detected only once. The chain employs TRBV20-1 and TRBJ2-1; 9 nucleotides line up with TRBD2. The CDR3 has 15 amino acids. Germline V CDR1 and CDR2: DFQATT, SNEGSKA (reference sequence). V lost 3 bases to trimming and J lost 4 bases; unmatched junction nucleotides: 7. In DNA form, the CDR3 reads TGCAGTGCTAGGCTAGCGGGAAGGGAATACAATGAGCAGTTCTTC. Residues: CSARLAGREYNEQFF.